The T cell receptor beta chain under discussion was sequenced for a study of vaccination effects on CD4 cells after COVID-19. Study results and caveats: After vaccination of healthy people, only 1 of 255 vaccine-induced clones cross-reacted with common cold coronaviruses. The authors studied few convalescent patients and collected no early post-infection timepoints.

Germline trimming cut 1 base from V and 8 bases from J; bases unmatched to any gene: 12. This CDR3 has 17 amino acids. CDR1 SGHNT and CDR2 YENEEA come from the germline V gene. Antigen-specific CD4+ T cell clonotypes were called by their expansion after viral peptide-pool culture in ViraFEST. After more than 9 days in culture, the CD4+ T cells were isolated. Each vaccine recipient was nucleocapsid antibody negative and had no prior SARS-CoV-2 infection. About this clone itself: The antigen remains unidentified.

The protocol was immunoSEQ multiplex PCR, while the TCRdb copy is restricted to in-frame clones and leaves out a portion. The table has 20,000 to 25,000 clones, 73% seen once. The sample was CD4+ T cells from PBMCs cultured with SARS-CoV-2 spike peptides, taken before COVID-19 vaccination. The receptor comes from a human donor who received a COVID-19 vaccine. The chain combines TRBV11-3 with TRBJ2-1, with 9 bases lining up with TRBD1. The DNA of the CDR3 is TGTGCCAGCAGCTTAGGGTTGCGGGACAGGGTTATGGATGAGCAGTTCTTC. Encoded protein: CASSLGLRDRVMDEQFF.